A single sample gave rise to the 21 T cell receptor beta chains below, sequenced in a study of siplizumab effects on memory and regulatory T cells. Sequencing used immunoSEQ multiplex PCR; TCRdb keeps in-frame clones, though not all of them. Among under 110,000 clones listed, around nine tenths were seen once. Source material: non-Treg CD4+ T cells sorted from blood. These TCRs come from a human donor in good health.

The rearrangement joins TRBV19 to TRBJ1-2; D call uncertain. V dropped 6 bases and J dropped 6 bases, with 20 bases sitting between them. CDR1 and CDR2 (germline): LNHDA, SQIVND (reference sequence). CDR3 length equals 15 residues. The DNA for the CDR3 is TGTGCCAGTAGCGCTCTAGGAAGAGTTCGGGATGGCTACACCTTC. It specifies CASSALGRVRDGYTF.

The V call is TRBV16, the J call TRBJ1-2; 7 bases line up with TRBD1. Trimming removed 4 bases from V and 8 bases from J; junction bases left unmatched: 16. CDR1 KGHSY and CDR2 FQNENV come from the germline V gene. This CDR3 contains 16 residues. The CDR3 sequence is CASSRSPVTGVRGYTF. The CDR3 coding sequence is TGTGCCAGCAGCCGCTCTCCGGTCACAGGGGTAAGAGGCTACACCTTC.

The chain joins TRBV6-1 to TRBJ1-2; D gene uncertain. This CDR3 contains 13 residues. Germline V gene sequence: CDR1 MNHNS, CDR2 SASEGT. The germline V and J ends were trimmed by 2 bases and 4 bases, with 8 bases remaining between them. In DNA, the CDR3 is TGTGCCAGCAGTGAAAGGGATACCTATGGCTACACCTTC. The encoded protein is CASSERDTYGYTF.

The genes are TRBV4-1 and TRBJ1-4; 11 bases agree with TRBD1. Germline CDR1 and CDR2: MGHRA and YSYEKL. J was trimmed by 7 bases and V by 3 bases; bases with no gene match: 4. This CDR3 is built from 15 residues. CDR3 amino acids: CASSQSDRGREKLFF. Written as DNA, the CDR3 is TGCGCCAGCAGCCAGTCGGACAGGGGGCGTGAAAAACTGTTTTTT.

V gene TRBV11-3 combines with J gene TRBJ2-2, with TRBD2 matching over 9 bases. Germline loops: CDR1 SGHNT, CDR2 YENEEA. V lost 7 bases to trimming and J lost 0 bases; unmatched junction nucleotides: 3. The CDR3 runs to 15 residues. The CDR3 sequence is CASTLAGPNTGELFF. The CDR3, as DNA: TGTGCCAGCACTCTAGCGGGACCGAACACCGGGGAGCTGTTTTTT.

In its sample, this clone was seen once. The chain is built from TRBV7-6 and TRBJ1-1; D not certain. Germline assignment: CDR1 SGHVS and CDR2 FNYEAQ. The CDR3 covers 14 residues. V dropped 1 base and J dropped 0 bases, with 6 bases sitting between them. CDR3 nucleotide sequence: TGTGCCAGCAGCTTAGGGCAGTTGAACACTGAAGCTTTCTTT. Encoded protein: CASSLGQLNTEAFF.

The chain employs TRBV6-6 and TRBJ1-4; 7 bases are a match to TRBD1. The trim removed 7 bases at V and 4 bases at J, leaving 6 bases unmatched. Germline assignment: CDR1 MNHNY and CDR2 SVGAGI (reference sequence). There are 14 residues in the CDR3. CDR3 sequence: CASISGGDNEKLFF. The CDR3 DNA sequence: TGTGCCAGCATTTCAGGGGGGGATAATGAAAAACTGTTTTTT.

V gene TRBV9 combines with J gene TRBJ1-2; D is undetermined. Germline V gene sequence: CDR1 SGDLS, CDR2 YYNGEE. The CDR3 length is 15 residues. Trimming left V 4 bases short and J 0 bases short, with 13 bases between. CDR3 sequence reads: CASSFSPSANYGYTF. The CDR3 nucleotides are TGTGCCAGCAGCTTTAGTCCGTCGGCTAACTATGGCTACACCTTC.

The chain uses TRBV11-2 and TRBJ2-5; D possibly corresponds to TRBD2 (5 bases). Germline lookup yields CDR1 SGHAT and CDR2 FQNNGV. V lost 3 bases, J lost 4 bases, and 12 bases lay in between. The CDR3 totals 14 residues. This CDR3 reads CASSFIGMGETQYF. CDR3 bases: TGTGCCAGCAGCTTTATCGGGATGGGAGAGACCCAGTACTTC.

This rearrangement joins TRBV28 to TRBJ2-7; TRBD2 matches 8 bases. Germline V gene data show CDR1 as MDHEN and CDR2 as SYDVKM. The CDR3 is 13 amino acids. The junction had 10 bases not matched to a gene; V was cut back by 9 bases and J by 6 bases. The CDR3 bases are TGTGCCAGTTCCGGGACTAGTAAAATCGAGCAGTACTTC. Its protein product is CASSGTSKIEQYF.

The genes are TRBV27 and TRBJ1-2; D remains ambiguous. CDR1 is MNHEY, CDR2 SMNVEV, per germline (reference sequence). The CDR3 is 15 residues long. The V and J ends lost 3 bases and 5 bases respectively, with 16 bases between them. The CDR3 region has the DNA TGTGCCAGCAGTTTTCGAGGCCAGAGGATTTATGGCTACACCTTC. Translated: CASSFRGQRIYGYTF.

The rearrangement uses TRBV5-1 and TRBJ2-1, with 12 bases matching TRBD2. The CDR3 runs 16 residues. Looked up from germline, CDR1 is SGHRS and CDR2 is YFSETQ. V lost 1 base to trimming and J lost 6 bases; unmatched junction nucleotides: 5. The CDR3 region has the DNA TGCGCCAGCAGCTTGAGGACTAGCGGGATTCCCAATGAGCAGTTCTTC. Translation gives CASSLRTSGIPNEQFF.

The chain has TRBV6-6 and TRBJ2-1, with D maybe TRBD1 (6 bases). The CDR3 contains 14 residues. Trimming cost V 5 bases and J 4 bases, with 12 bases left between them. CDR1 is MNHNY, CDR2 SVGAGI, per germline (reference sequence). CDR3: CASSPDRSYNEQFF. The CDR3 DNA is TGTGCCAGCAGTCCGGACAGATCTTACAATGAGCAGTTCTTC.

CDR3 loop: CASRSGHGRANSPLHF. In DNA form, the CDR3 reads TGTGCCAGCAGATCTGGACACGGACGAGCTAATTCACCCCTCCACTTT. The rearrangement links TRBV5-8 to TRBJ1-6; D might be TRBD1 (5 bases). CDR1 is SGHTS, CDR2 YDEGEE, per germline. The V and J ends lost 5 bases and 6 bases respectively, with 18 bases between them. The CDR3 runs to 16 residues.

The rearrangement uses TRBV6-1 and TRBJ1-5; no clear D. V was shortened by 7 bases and J by 3 bases, with 1 base between the two germline ends. Germline V lookup: CDR1 MNHNS, CDR2 SASEGT. The CDR3 consists of 10 residues. Written as DNA, the CDR3 is TGTGCCAGCACCAATCAGCCCCAGCATTTT. It encodes CASTNQPQHF.

The chain couples TRBV28 to TRBJ2-7, with D possibly called TRBD1 or TRBD2 (6 bases each). The CDR3 spans 16 residues. Germline CDR1 is MDHEN and CDR2 is SYDVKM. V shed 6 bases and J shed 4 bases, with 22 bases lying between them. The DNA of the CDR3 is TGTGCCAGCAGGGGGGCGGGTTTGGAGGGCCGGTACGAGCAGTACTTC. Protein product: CASRGAGLEGRYEQYF.

The V call is TRBV5-1, the J call TRBJ2-3, with a tentative D call TRBD1 (5 bases). The CDR3 totals 15 residues. Germline values: CDR1 SGHRS, CDR2 YFSETQ. V was shortened by 0 bases and J by 5 bases, with 13 bases between the two germline ends. The CDR3 DNA follows: TGCGCCAGCAGCTTGGAATGGGGCCGTGGAGATACGCAGTATTTT. It specifies CASSLEWGRGDTQYF.

V gene TRBV6-1 combines with J gene TRBJ2-5; possibly TRBD1 for D (5 bases). Germline assignment: CDR1 MNHNS and CDR2 SASEGT. Deletions cut 3 bases from V and 7 bases from J, with 18 bases between. The CDR3 loop spans 15 amino acids. The CDR3, as DNA: TGTGCCAGCAGTGAGGGCTGGGGCCCACGTGGGACCCAGTACTTC. Protein sequence: CASSEGWGPRGTQYF.

V is TRBV7-2 and J is TRBJ2-5, with D possibly being TRBD2 (7 bases). The CDR3 is 15 residues long. Trimming pared 5 bases from V and 2 bases from J, leaving 15 bases between. Looked up from germline, CDR1 is SGHTA and CDR2 is FQGNSA. The CDR3 protein is CASSLGGVEQETQYF. In DNA form, the CDR3 reads TGTGCCAGCAGCCTAGGGGGGGTGGAACAAGAGACCCAGTACTTC.

The genes are TRBV7-8 and TRBJ1-5, with D possibly matching TRBD1 (6 bases). The CDR3 loop spans 14 amino acids. Germline CDR1 SGHVS, CDR2 FQNEAQ. V was shortened by 3 bases and J by 5 bases, with 11 bases between the two germline ends. CDR3 sequence: CASSFTGRHQPQHF. DNA of the CDR3: TGTGCCAGCAGCTTCACAGGGCGGCATCAGCCCCAGCATTTT.

The chain links TRBV6-6 to TRBJ2-6; D uncertain. The length of the CDR3 is 14 residues. Per germline, CDR1 MNHNY and CDR2 SVGAGI (reference sequence). Trimming removed 5 bases from V and 0 bases from J, with 5 bases in between. The CDR3 protein is CASSPHSGANVLTF. The CDR3, as DNA: TGTGCCAGCAGTCCCCACTCTGGGGCCAACGTCCTGACTTTC.